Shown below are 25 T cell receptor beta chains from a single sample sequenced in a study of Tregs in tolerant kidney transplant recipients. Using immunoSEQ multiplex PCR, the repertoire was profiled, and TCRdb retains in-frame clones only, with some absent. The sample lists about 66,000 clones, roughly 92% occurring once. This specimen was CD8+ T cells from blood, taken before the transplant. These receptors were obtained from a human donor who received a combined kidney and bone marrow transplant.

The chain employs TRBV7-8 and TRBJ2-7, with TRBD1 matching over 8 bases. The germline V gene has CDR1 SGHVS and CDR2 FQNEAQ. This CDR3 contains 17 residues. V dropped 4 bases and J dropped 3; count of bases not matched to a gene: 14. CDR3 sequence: CASSWPENRGSYYEQYF. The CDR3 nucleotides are TGTGCCAGCAGCTGGCCCGAAAACAGGGGGTCGTACTACGAGCAGTACTTC. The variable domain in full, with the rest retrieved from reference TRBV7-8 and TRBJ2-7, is GAGVSQSPRYKVAKRGQDVALRCDPISGHVSLFWYQQALGQGPEFLTYFQNEAQLDKSGLPSDRFFAERPEGSVSTLKIQRTQQEDSAVYLCASSWPENRGSYYEQYFGPGTRLTVT.

The CDR3: CASSQLAGGSHEQFF. The CDR3 coding sequence is TGTGCCAGCAGCCAACTAGCGGGGGGGTCCCATGAGCAGTTCTTC. The chain combines TRBV14 with TRBJ2-1, with 12 bases fitting TRBD2. The junction had 4 bases not matched to a gene; V was cut back by 2 bases and J by 8 bases. The CDR3 extends over 15 amino acids. CDR1 SGHDN and CDR2 FVKESK come from the germline V gene.

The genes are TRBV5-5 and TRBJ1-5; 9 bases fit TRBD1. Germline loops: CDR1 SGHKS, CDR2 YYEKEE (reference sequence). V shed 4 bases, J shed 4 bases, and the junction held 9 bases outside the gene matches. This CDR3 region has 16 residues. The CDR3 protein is CASSPGTGRSNQPQHF. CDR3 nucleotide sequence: TGTGCCAGCAGCCCCGGGACAGGGAGGTCGAATCAGCCCCAGCATTTT.

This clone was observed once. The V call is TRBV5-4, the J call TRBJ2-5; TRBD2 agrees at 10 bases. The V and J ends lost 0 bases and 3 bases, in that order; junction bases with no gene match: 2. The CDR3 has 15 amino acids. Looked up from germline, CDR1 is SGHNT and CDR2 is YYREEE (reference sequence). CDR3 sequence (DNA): TGTGCCAGCAGCTTGGGCCTAGCGGGGGAAGAGACCCAGTACTTC. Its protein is CASSLGLAGEETQYF.

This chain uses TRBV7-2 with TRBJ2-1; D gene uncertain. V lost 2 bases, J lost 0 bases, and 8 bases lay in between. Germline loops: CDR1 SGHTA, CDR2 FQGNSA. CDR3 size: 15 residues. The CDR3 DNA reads TGTGCCAGCAGCTTACTGCCGAGCTCCTACAATGAGCAGTTCTTC. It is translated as CASSLLPSSYNEQFF.

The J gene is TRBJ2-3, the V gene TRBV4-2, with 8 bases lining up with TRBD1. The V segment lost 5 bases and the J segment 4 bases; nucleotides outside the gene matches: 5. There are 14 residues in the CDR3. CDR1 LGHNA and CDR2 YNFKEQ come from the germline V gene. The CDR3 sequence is CASSGQGAADTQYF. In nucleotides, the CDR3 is TGTGCCAGCAGCGGCCAGGGGGCTGCAGATACGCAGTATTTT.

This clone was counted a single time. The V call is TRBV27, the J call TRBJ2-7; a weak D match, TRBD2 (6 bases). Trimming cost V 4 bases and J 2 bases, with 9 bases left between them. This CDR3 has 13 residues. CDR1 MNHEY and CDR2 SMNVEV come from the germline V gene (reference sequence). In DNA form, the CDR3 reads TGTGCCAGCAGTTCAGGCGGGACCTACGAGCAGTACTTC. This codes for CASSSGGTYEQYF.

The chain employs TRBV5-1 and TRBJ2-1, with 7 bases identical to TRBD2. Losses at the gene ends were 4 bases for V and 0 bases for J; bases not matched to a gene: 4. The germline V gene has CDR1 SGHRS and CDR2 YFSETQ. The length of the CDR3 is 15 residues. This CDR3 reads CASSPWTSSYNEQFF. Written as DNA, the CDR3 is TGCGCCAGCAGCCCTTGGACTAGCTCCTACAATGAGCAGTTCTTC.

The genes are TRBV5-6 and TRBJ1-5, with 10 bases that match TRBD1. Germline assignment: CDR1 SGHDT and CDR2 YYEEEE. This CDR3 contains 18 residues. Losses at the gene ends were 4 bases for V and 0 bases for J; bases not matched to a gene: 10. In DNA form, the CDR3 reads TGTGCCAGCAGCCTGGCCCGGGACAGGGGTTATAGCAATCAGCCCCAGCATTTT. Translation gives CASSLARDRGYSNQPQHF.

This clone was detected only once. As DNA, the CDR3 is TGTGCCAGTAGTATAGATGAGGCGAACACTGAAGCTTTCTTT. This encodes CASSIDEANTEAFF. The chain joins TRBV19 to TRBJ1-1; D is unresolved. Trimming cost V 0 bases and J 1 base, with 6 bases left between them. There are 14 residues in the CDR3. The germline V gene has CDR1 LNHDA and CDR2 SQIVND (reference sequence).

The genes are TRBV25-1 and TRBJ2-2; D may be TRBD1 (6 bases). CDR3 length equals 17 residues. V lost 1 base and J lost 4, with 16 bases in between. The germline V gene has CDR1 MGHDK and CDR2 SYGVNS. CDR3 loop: CASSELRGTGTTGELFF. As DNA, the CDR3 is TGTGCCAGCAGTGAATTGAGGGGCACAGGGACCACCGGGGAGCTGTTTTTT.

The CDR3 loop is CASSPSGVYEQYF. Written as DNA, the CDR3 is TGTGCCAGCAGCCCTAGCGGGGTCTACGAGCAGTACTTC. The chain recombines TRBV7-9 with TRBJ2-7; TRBD2 matches at 9 bases. The germline V gene encodes CDR1 SEHNR and CDR2 FQNEAQ (reference sequence). The CDR3 consists of 13 residues. V lost 5 bases, J lost 3 bases, and 2 bases stayed unmatched.

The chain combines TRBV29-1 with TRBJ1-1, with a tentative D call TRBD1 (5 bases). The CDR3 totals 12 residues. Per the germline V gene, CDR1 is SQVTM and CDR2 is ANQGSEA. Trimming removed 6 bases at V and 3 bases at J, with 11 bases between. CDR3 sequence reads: CSVRGQDTEAFF. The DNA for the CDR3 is TGCAGCGTCAGAGGACAAGACACTGAAGCTTTCTTT.

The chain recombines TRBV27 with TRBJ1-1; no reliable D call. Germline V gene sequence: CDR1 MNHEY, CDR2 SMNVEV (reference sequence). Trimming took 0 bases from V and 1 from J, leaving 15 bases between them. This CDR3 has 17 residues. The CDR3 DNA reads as TGTGCCAGCAGTTTATCGATGACACGTTACGGGAACACTGAAGCTTTCTTT. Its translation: CASSLSMTRYGNTEAFF.

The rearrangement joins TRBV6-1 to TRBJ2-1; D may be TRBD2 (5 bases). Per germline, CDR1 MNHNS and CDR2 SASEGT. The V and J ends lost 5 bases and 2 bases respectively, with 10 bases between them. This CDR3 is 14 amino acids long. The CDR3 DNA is TGTGCCAGCAGTTTACTAGGTCCCTACAATGAGCAGTTCTTC. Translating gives CASSLLGPYNEQFF.

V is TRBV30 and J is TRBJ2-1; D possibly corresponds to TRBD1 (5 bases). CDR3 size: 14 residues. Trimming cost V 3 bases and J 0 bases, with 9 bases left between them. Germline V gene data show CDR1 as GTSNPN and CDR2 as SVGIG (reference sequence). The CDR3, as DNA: TGTGCCTGGAGGGACACCTCCTCCTACAATGAGCAGTTCTTC. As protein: CAWRDTSSYNEQFF.

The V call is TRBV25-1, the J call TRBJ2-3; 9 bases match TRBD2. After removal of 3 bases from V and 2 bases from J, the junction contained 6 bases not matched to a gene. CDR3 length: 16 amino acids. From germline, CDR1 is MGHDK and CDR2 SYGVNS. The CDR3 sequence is CASSDAGGKFTDTQYF. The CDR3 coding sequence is TGTGCCAGCAGTGATGCGGGGGGGAAATTCACAGATACGCAGTATTTT.

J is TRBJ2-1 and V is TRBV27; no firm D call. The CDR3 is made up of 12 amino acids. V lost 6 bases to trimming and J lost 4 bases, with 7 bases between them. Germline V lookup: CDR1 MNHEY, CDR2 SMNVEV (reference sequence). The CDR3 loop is CASSSTYNEQFF. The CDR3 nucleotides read TGTGCCAGCAGCTCGACTTACAATGAGCAGTTCTTC.

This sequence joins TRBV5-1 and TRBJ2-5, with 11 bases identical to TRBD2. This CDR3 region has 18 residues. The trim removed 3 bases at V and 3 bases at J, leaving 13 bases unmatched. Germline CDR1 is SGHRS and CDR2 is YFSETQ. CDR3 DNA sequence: TGCGCCAGCAGCTACCACTCGTGGACGGGACTAGCGGAAGAGACCCAGTACTTC. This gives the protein CASSYHSWTGLAEETQYF.

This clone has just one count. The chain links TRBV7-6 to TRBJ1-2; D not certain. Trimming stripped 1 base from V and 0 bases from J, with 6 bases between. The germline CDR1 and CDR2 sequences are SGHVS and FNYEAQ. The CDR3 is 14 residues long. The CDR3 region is CASSLDSSNYGYTF. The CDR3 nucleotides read TGTGCCAGCAGCTTAGATAGCTCTAACTATGGCTACACCTTC.

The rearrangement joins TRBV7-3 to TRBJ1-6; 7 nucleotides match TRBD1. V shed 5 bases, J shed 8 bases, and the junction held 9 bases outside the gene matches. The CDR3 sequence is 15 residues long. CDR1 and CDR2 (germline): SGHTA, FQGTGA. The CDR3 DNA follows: TGTGCCAGCAGCCCGACAGGGCCTGGTGATTCACCCCTCCACTTT. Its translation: CASSPTGPGDSPLHF.

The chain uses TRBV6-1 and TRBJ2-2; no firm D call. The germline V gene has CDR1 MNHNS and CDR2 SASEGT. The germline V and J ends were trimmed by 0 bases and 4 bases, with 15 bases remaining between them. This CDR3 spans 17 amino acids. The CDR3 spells CASSEAVEAIFTGELFF. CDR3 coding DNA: TGTGCCAGCAGTGAAGCAGTAGAGGCTATTTTCACCGGGGAGCTGTTTTTT.

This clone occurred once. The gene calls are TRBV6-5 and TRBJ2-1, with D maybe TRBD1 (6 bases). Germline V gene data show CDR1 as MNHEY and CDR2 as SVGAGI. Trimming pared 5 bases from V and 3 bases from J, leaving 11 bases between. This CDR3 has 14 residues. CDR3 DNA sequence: TGTGCCAGCAGTAAACAGGGATACTACAATGAGCAGTTCTTC. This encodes CASSKQGYYNEQFF.

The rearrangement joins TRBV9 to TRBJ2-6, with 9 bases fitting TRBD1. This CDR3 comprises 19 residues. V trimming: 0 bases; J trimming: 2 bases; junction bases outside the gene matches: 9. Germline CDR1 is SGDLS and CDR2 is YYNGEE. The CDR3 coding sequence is TGTGCCAGCAGCGTAGCCCTTGAGGGACAGGGTACTGGGGCCAACGTCCTGACTTTC. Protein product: CASSVALEGQGTGANVLTF.

CDR3 nucleotides: TGTGCCAGCCAGGTCGGGGTTGCGAACACCGGGGAGCTGTTTTTT. Translation gives CASQVGVANTGELFF. The V gene is TRBV2, the J gene TRBJ2-2; D might be TRBD2 (5 bases). The CDR3 contains 15 residues. CDR1 is SNHLY, CDR2 FYNNEI, per germline. V lost 8 bases and J lost 0, with 13 bases in between.